The present T cell receptor (beta chain) was sequenced within a study of blood T cells in healthy people across ages (dated by TCRdb to about 2015). The study in broad terms: In model experiments, roughly one uniquely barcoded TCR beta cDNA molecule per two T cells was captured by template switching. The study measured age-related changes in TCR beta repertoire diversity using deep sequencing normalized with unique cDNA molecular identifiers. Donors were grouped into four age groups: young (average approximately 15 years), middle-aged (around 39), aged (around 56) and long-lived (just over 80). To avoid experimental bias, donors of different ages were randomly spread across the sequencing lanes. Two additional independent replicas of 1 million unique cDNA reads from the same blood draw were analyzed for two donors (one aged 18 to 30 and one aged 80 or older).

The CDR1 and CDR2 encoded by the germline V gene (reference sequence) are LNHNV and YYDKDF. V is clipped by 2 bases and J by 2 bases, and the sequence between their germline boundaries is 12 bases long. Counted from cysteine to phenylalanine, this CDR3 has 15 amino acids. Kept here is only the CDR3 DNA, which spans 45 bases and is read in frame from base 1. Of note for this clonotype: Its specific antigen is unknown. Base-call qualities are not available, and no considerably larger clone is one nucleotide away.

Systemically healthy Caucasian individuals from Russia, roughly 40 in total and aged about 6 to 100 years, were included as donors. About 10 milliliters of peripheral blood were collected from each donor into EDTA-treated Vacutainer tubes. Ficoll-Paque density-gradient centrifugation was used to isolate PBMCs, with at least 6 million per sample. Total RNA was extracted from PBMCs with Trizol reagent, with at least 6 micrograms obtained per sample. For every donor, an aliquot of PBMCs went through flow cytometry to measure the percentages of naive CD45RAhigh/CD27high T cells. The full study reports these points: Observed TCR beta diversity per million T cells fell roughly linearly with age, and a significant reduction was already apparent by age about 38. Estimates of total diversity based on one million sequenced T cells were considered lower bounds and underestimates. Because donor CMV infection status was unknown, age-related changes in expanded clonotypes were potentially confounded. Observed TCR beta diversity correlated strongly with the percentage of naive T cells measured by flow cytometry. Bulk unsorted PBMC profiling prevented conclusive comparison of naive and antigen-experienced compartments. Compared with the aged group, the long-lived group had more naive CD4+ T cells, fewer expanded clones and increased TCR diversity, a pattern suggesting age selection.

Receptor libraries were prepared by 5' RACE. Sequencing instrument: Illumina HiSeq 2500. The second PCR ran for roughly 6 to 11 cycles and used a J-beta primer mix along with a sample-barcoded 5' primer. A template-switch 5' adaptor carrying 12 random nucleotides introduced a unique molecular identifier onto each TCR beta cDNA molecule. Each sample yielded at least 3 million CDR3-containing paired-end reads. All of the RNA was converted into first-strand cDNA using the Mint cDNA synthesis kit, with a TRBC-specific oligonucleotide serving as the primer. Following uracil-DNA glycosylase treatment, a first 18-cycle PCR with universal primers M1SS and BC2_uni_R was performed on all cDNA. For the original study's pipeline: Each sample was normalized by randomly selecting 1 million high-quality reads, each carrying a distinct molecular identifier. Reads with shared molecular identifiers were discarded instead of being binned into consensus sequences. MiTCR, run with a Q25 quality threshold and the strictest error-elimination algorithm, handled CDR3 identification, clonotype clustering and error correction. A nonparametric unseen species model using Euler transformation provided a lower-bound estimate of total TCR beta diversity. TCRdb redid the processing of the public reads, applying fastp at Q25 and MiXCR, and retained in-frame beta chains. One record per CDR3 amino acid sequence lists the most common genes and DNA. TCRdb, not the authors, supplied the V and J calls. The sample contains 1.5 million to 1.8 million distinct CDR3 sequences, about 42% of them found a single time. The top ten clonotypes cover about 4% of the sample.

The TCR was taken from a woman aged 18-29 years in good health. The V gene is TRBV15 and the J gene is TRBJ1-2; possibly the D gene is TRBD1, per 5 matching bases. The sample consisted of blood. The CDR3: CATSRTGTGNYGYTF. The sequenced DNA: TGTGCCACCAGCAGAACCGGGACGGGCAACTATGGCTACACCTTC.